This T cell receptor (beta chain) was observed in a study of T cells in Graves' hyperthyroidism and ophthalmopathy. Overall study: Before treatment of any kind, peripheral blood was taken at initial diagnosis.

The V and J ends lost 5 bases and 4 bases respectively, with 14 bases between them. This CDR3 comprises 14 residues. This clonotype was observed at least ten times. Using RNA transcripts as the source, TCR beta CDR3 regions were amplified. The primer set for the first-round RT-PCR of the TCR CDR3 was HTBI. In TCRdb, the multiplex PCR reads were re-called with MiXCR into one record per CDR3 protein. The data show hundreds of thousands of distinct CDR3 sequences, about 20% seen once. Exclusions: uncontrolled infection, other autoimmune disease, pregnancy, lactation. Orbital computed tomography and thyroid ultrasound, together with serum TRAb and thyroxine and clinical symptoms, were used for diagnoses.

The sequence was collected from a man aged 35-49 years with Graves' ophthalmopathy. The sequenced material came from blood. The chain recombines TRBV12-3 or TRBV12-4 with TRBJ1-1; D call uncertain. As DNA, the CDR3 is TGTGCCAGCAGTCCCCGGGTGGTGATCACTGAAGCTTTCTTT. Protein: CASSPRVVITEAFF.